Following are 21 T cell receptor beta chains from one sample sequenced in a study of T cell clones after liver transplantation. Their specific antigens are unknown. Alloreactive TCRbeta sequences came from sequencing proliferating CFSE-low cells in the MLR. Sequenced by immunoSEQ multiplex PCR; TCRdb stores in-frame clones only, minus some. The repertoire consists of around 2,000 clones, with approximately 30% occurring once and the leading ten covering 20%. Sequencing was performed on CD8+ T cells from cultured PBMCs. The receptors shown here come from a human patient who received a liver transplant. Some of these T cells may belong to the graft donor.

The rearrangement joins TRBV7-3 to TRBJ2-5, with D maybe TRBD1 (5 bases). In germline, CDR1 is SGHTA, CDR2 FQGTGA. CDR3 size: 13 residues. V was trimmed by 2 bases and J by 5 bases, leaving 9 bases between them. This CDR3 reads CASSLWPGETQYF. CDR3 in DNA: TGTGCCAGCAGCTTATGGCCAGGGGAGACCCAGTACTTC.

This clone is medium-sized (0.01 to 0.1%) by share. The gene calls are TRBV4-3 and TRBJ2-1; 8 bases line up with TRBD2. This CDR3 spans 16 amino acids. V lost 2 bases to trimming and J lost 2 bases; unmatched junction nucleotides: 5. The germline CDR1 and CDR2 sequences are LGHNA and YSLEER. CDR3 sequence reads: CASSQRVAGTYNEQFF. The DNA for the CDR3 is TGCGCCAGCAGCCAAAGGGTAGCGGGAACCTACAATGAGCAGTTCTTC.

This sequence joins TRBV27 and TRBJ1-1; a weak D match, TRBD1 (6 bases). V lost 0 bases and J lost 8, with 7 bases in between. Germline V gene lookup returns CDR1 MNHEY and CDR2 SMNVEV (reference sequence). The CDR3 spans 12 residues. CDR3 protein: CASSLSGTEAFF. The CDR3 DNA follows: TGTGCCAGCAGTTTATCGGGGACAGAAGCTTTCTTT.

J is TRBJ2-6 and V is TRBV5-6; D ambiguous. There are 13 residues in the CDR3. The V gene's germline CDR1 is SGHDT and CDR2 YYEEEE. Between the trimmed V and J ends, which lost 7 bases and 5 bases, there was a span of 10 bases. The CDR3, as DNA: TGTGCCAGCCCACAAAGTCGGGCCAACGTCCTGACTTTC. It codes for CASPQSRANVLTF.

This clone is termed medium-sized (0.01 to 0.1%). The V call is TRBV28, the J call TRBJ1-5, with D possibly being TRBD1 (5 bases). Trimming took off 6 bases at V and 5 bases at J, with 14 bases between the two ends. CDR3 length: 14 amino acids. Germline CDR1 is MDHEN and CDR2 is SYDVKM. The CDR3 sequence: CASSAQGLDQPQHF. Here the CDR3 DNA reads TGTGCCAGCAGCGCCCAGGGTTTAGATCAGCCCCAGCATTTT. Full variable domain (rest looked up from reference TRBV28 and TRBJ1-5): DVKVTQSSRYLVKRTGEKVFLECVQDMDHENMFWYRQDPGLGLRLIYFSYDVKMKEKGDIPEGYSVSREKKERFSLILESASTNQTSMYLCASSAQGLDQPQHFGDGTRLSIL.

This clone was found a few times. This chain links TRBV28 with TRBJ1-2; D may be TRBD1 (6 bases). V lost 5 bases, J lost 8 bases, and 18 bases lay in between. This CDR3 has 14 amino acids. Per the germline V gene, CDR1 is MDHEN and CDR2 is SYDVKM. CDR3 in amino acids: CASSPRGGLGGYTF. The CDR3 DNA is TGTGCCAGCAGTCCCCGGGGGGGGCTGGGGGGCTACACCTTC.

This chain joins TRBV25-1 and TRBJ2-7; the match to TRBD1 covers 10 bases. CDR3 size: 15 residues. J lost 0 bases, V lost 6 bases, and 5 bases had no gene match. Germline CDR1 is MGHDK and CDR2 is SYGVNS. The DNA for the CDR3 is TGTGCCAGCAGCTTTGACAGGGGGCTCTCCTACGAGCAGTACTTC. Protein: CASSFDRGLSYEQYF.

This clone is judged medium-sized. V is TRBV29-1 and J is TRBJ2-1, with 9 bases identical to TRBD2. After removal of 2 bases from V and 6 bases from J, the junction contained 5 bases not matched to a gene. The length of the CDR3 is 14 residues. Germline V gene sequence: CDR1 SQVTM, CDR2 ANQGSEA. The CDR3 sequence: CSVEPSGKPNEQFF. The CDR3 DNA reads as TGCAGCGTTGAACCTAGCGGGAAGCCCAATGAGCAGTTCTTC.

This clone was observed once. V and J are TRBV27 and TRBJ2-7; possibly TRBD1 or TRBD2 for D (5 bases each). The germline CDR1 and CDR2 sequences are MNHEY and SMNVEV (reference sequence). V was clipped by 7 bases and J by 7 bases, with 23 bases between them. There are 15 residues in the CDR3. CDR3 in DNA: TGTGCCAGCACTTCAGGCCGGGACGGCTCGGGAGAGCAGTACTTC. Residues: CASTSGRDGSGEQYF.

This clone was recorded a few times. This rearrangement joins TRBV5-1 to TRBJ1-2, with 8 positions matching TRBD1. V was pared by 1 base and J by 5 bases, with 4 bases of the junction left unmatched. The CDR3 length is 14 residues. CDR1 and CDR2 from the germline V gene are SGHRS and YFSETQ. CDR3 sequence (DNA): TGCGCCAGCAGCTTGACGACAGGGGATTATGGCTACACCTTC. Translated: CASSLTTGDYGYTF. The full variable domain, with the rest looked up from reference TRBV5-1 and TRBJ1-2, is KAGVTQTPRYLIKTRGQQVTLSCSPISGHRSVSWYQQTPGQGLQFLFEYFSETQRNKGNFPGRFSGRQFSNSRSEMNVSTLELGDSALYLCASSLTTGDYGYTFGSGTRLTVV.

By share, this clone ranks as medium-sized. V gene TRBV15 combines with J gene TRBJ2-3, with a tentative D call TRBD1 (6 bases). The germline V and J ends were trimmed by 5 bases and 0 bases, with 15 bases remaining between them. Germline V CDR1 and CDR2: LNHNV, YYDKDF (reference sequence). CDR3 length: 16 residues. CDR3 bases: TGTGCCACCAGCGCAGGGGCCTCACCTAGCACAGATACGCAGTATTTT. This encodes CATSAGASPSTDTQYF.

This clone is classed as medium-sized (0.01 to 0.1%). The rearrangement links TRBV30 to TRBJ1-1, with D unresolved. CDR3 size: 12 residues. Trimming removed 0 bases at V and 4 bases at J, with 6 bases between. Germline lookup yields CDR1 GTSNPN and CDR2 SVGIG (reference sequence). This CDR3 reads CAWSVPGTEAFF. Here the CDR3 DNA reads TGTGCCTGGAGTGTACCGGGCACTGAAGCTTTCTTT.

By sample share, this clone is medium-sized. The V and J genes are TRBV27 and TRBJ2-3, with 7 bases fitting TRBD1. Germline CDR1 and CDR2: MNHEY and SMNVEV (reference sequence). This CDR3 has 15 amino acids. The J segment lost 2 bases and the V segment lost 1 base, leaving 3 bases of the junction unmatched. The CDR3 region is CASSLWTGNTDTQYF. CDR3 DNA sequence: TGTGCCAGCAGTTTATGGACAGGTAACACAGATACGCAGTATTTT.

The gene calls are TRBV6-5 and TRBJ1-2, with D unresolved. Trimming removed 6 bases at V and 0 bases at J, with 14 bases between. Per the germline V gene, CDR1 is MNHEY and CDR2 is SVGAGI. The length of the CDR3 is 15 residues. CDR3 in amino acids: CASSSTREANYGYTF. The CDR3 region has the DNA TGTGCCAGCAGCAGCACCAGAGAAGCTAACTATGGCTACACCTTC.

In its sample, this clone ranks as medium-sized. This chain connects TRBV10-1 to TRBJ2-5, with 8 bases that match TRBD1. The V gene end was trimmed by 6 bases and the J gene end by 5 bases; junction bases not matched to a gene: 14. The germline V gene has CDR1 WNHNN and CDR2 SYGVQD (reference sequence). The length of the CDR3 is 16 residues. The CDR3 here is CASSLGTGGSRETQYF. The CDR3 DNA follows: TGCGCCAGCAGCCTCGGGACAGGTGGGAGTAGGGAGACCCAGTACTTC.

This clone was recorded only once. The chain carries TRBV29-1 and TRBJ2-7; maybe TRBD2 (6 bases). Germline V CDR1 and CDR2: SQVTM, ANQGSEA. This CDR3 is 12 amino acids long. V was pared by 7 bases and J by 5 bases, with 15 bases between. This chain's CDR3 is CSAQGLDHEQYF. The DNA for the CDR3 is TGCAGCGCCCAGGGACTGGACCACGAGCAGTACTTC.

The chain recombines TRBV19 with TRBJ1-1, with D tentatively TRBD1 (5 bases). There are 15 residues in the CDR3. V shed 7 bases and J shed 1 base, with 16 bases lying between them. Germline V gives CDR1 LNHDA, CDR2 SQIVND (reference sequence). The CDR3 nucleotides are TGTGCCAGTACCTCTCTAAGCGGGGGGAACACTGAAGCTTTCTTT. Its protein product is CASTSLSGGNTEAFF. Together with reference TRBV19 and TRBJ1-1, the CDR3 gives the full variable domain: DGGITQSPKYLFRKEGQNVTLSCEQNLNHDAMYWYRQDPGQGLRLIYYSQIVNDFQKGDIAEGYSVSREKKESFPLTVTSAQKNPTAFYLCASTSLSGGNTEAFFGQGTRLTVV.

As for this clone: A much larger clone differs by one base, so this may be a read error. This rearrangement joins TRBV4-1 to TRBJ2-1; TRBD2 matches at 10 bases. CDR3 size: 18 residues. Looked up from germline, CDR1 is MGHRA and CDR2 is YSYEKL. The V gene end was trimmed by 0 bases and the J gene end by 4 bases; junction bases not matched to a gene: 9. DNA of the CDR3: TGCGCCAGCAGCCAAGATGTGGAGCGGGAGGGCCTTTACAATGAGCAGTTCTTC. It is translated as CASSQDVEREGLYNEQFF.

In its sample, this clone was seen once. The genes are TRBV9 and TRBJ2-7; tentative D call: TRBD2 (6 bases). V was trimmed by 3 bases and J by 6 bases, leaving 19 bases between them. Per germline, CDR1 SGDLS and CDR2 YYNGEE. The CDR3 sequence is 15 residues long. Written as DNA, the CDR3 is TGTGCCAGCAGCGAACGAGGAGGGTTCATGTCCGAGCAGTACTTC. It codes for CASSERGGFMSEQYF.

The rearrangement links TRBV6-1 to TRBJ2-1; TRBD1 aligns across 9 bases. In germline, CDR1 is MNHNS, CDR2 SASEGT. V shed 6 bases and J 3 bases; nucleotides not matched to a gene: 6. The CDR3 extends over 15 amino acids. CDR3 loop: CASRVRTGDYNEQFF. CDR3 bases: TGTGCCAGCAGGGTTCGGACAGGGGACTACAATGAGCAGTTCTTC.

The chain recombines TRBV7-8 with TRBJ2-1; 10 bases are shared with TRBD2. V dropped 5 bases and J dropped 8; count of bases not matched to a gene: 9. CDR3 size: 15 residues. Germline V gene lookup returns CDR1 SGHVS and CDR2 FQNEAQ. CDR3 loop: CASSVTSGAYYEQFF. In nucleotides, the CDR3 is TGTGCCAGCAGCGTAACTAGCGGGGCGTACTATGAGCAGTTCTTC.